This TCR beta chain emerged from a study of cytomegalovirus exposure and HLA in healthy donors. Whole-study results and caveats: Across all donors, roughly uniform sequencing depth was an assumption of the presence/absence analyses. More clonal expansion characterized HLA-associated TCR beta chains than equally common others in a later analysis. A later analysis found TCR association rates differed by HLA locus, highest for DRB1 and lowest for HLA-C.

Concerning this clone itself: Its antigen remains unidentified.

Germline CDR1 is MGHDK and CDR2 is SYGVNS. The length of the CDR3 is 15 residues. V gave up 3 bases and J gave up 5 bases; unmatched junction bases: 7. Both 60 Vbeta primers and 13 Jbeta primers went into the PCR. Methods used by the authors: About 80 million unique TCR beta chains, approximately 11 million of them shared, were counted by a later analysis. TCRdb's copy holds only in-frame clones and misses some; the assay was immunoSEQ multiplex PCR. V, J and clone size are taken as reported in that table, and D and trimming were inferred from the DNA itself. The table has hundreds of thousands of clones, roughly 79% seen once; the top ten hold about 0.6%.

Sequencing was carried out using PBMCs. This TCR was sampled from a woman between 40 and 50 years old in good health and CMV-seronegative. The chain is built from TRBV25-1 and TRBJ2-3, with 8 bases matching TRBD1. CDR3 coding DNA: TGTGCCAGCAGTGATACCAGGGGGCGAGGAGATACGCAGTATTTT. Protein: CASSDTRGRGDTQYF.